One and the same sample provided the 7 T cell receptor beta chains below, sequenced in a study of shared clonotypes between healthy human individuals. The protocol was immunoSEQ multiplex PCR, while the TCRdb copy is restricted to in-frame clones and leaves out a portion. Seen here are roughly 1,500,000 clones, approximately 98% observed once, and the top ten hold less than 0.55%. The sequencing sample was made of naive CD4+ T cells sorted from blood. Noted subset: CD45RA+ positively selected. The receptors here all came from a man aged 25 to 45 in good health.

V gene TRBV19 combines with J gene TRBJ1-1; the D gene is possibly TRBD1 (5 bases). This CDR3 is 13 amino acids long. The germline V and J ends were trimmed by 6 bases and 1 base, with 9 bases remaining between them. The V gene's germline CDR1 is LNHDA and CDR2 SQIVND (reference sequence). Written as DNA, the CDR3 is TGTGCCAGTAGGCCACAGGAGAACACTGAAGCTTTCTTT. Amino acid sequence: CASRPQENTEAFF.

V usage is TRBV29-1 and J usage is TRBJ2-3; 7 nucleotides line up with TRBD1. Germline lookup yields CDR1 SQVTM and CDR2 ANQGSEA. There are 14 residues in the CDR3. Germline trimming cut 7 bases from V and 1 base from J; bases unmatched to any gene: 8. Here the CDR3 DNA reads TGCAGCGCCAGTCCCGGGACAGGCACAGATACGCAGTATTTT. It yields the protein CSASPGTGTDTQYF.

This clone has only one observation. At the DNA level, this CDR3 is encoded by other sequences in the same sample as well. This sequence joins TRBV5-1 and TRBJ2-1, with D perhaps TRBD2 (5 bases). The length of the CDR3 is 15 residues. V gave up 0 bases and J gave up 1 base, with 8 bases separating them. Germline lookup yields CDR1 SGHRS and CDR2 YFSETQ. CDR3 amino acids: CASSLGGISYNEQFF. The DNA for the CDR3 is TGCGCCAGCAGCTTGGGAGGGATATCCTACAATGAGCAGTTCTTC.

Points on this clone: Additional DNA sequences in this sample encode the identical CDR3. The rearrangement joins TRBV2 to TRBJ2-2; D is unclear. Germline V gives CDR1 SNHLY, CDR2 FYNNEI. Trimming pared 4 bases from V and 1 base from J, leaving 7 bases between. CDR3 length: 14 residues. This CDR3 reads CASSVTGNTGELFF. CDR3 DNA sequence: TGTGCCAGCAGTGTAACGGGGAACACCGGGGAGCTGTTTTTT.

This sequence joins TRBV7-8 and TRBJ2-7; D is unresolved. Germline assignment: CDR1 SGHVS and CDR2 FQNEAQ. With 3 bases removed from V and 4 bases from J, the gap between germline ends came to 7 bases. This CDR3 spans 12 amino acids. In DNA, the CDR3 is TGTGCCAGCAGCTTTTTCGATTACGAGCAGTACTTC. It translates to CASSFFDYEQYF.

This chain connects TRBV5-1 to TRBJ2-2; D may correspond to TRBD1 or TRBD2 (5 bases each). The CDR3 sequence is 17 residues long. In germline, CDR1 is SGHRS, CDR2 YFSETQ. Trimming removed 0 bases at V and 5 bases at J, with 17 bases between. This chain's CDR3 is CASSLVLGAQRTGELFF. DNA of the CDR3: TGCGCCAGCAGCTTGGTGCTCGGGGCCCAGCGGACCGGGGAGCTGTTTTTT.

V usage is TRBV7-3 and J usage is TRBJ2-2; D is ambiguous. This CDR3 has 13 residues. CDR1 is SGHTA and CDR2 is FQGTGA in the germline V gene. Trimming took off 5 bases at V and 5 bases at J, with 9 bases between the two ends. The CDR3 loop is CASSRDPTGELFF. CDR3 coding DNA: TGTGCCAGCAGCCGCGACCCGACCGGGGAGCTGTTTTTT.